This TCR beta chain was found in a study of shared clonotypes between healthy human individuals. This clone came up many times. The sample carries other DNA sequences with the same CDR3. Between the trimmed V and J ends, which lost 3 bases and 7 bases, there was a span of 7 bases. CDR1 SGHTA and CDR2 FQGNSA come from the germline V gene. The CDR3 spans 12 residues. Authors' processing steps: ImmunoSEQ junction-only sequences lacked quality scores, so their filtering differed. Measured with immunoSEQ multiplex PCR; TCRdb has only the in-frame clones, and not every one. Clone size and V and J calls were adopted from that table, with D and trimming inferred from the DNA. This sample carries 740,000 or so clones, around 73% of them seen once, and the ten largest clones take around 1.8%. A CD45RA-negative memory subset and a CD45RA+ naive subset were separated from the CD4+ cells.

The TCR sequence derives from a woman younger than 45 in good health. The chain joins TRBV7-2 to TRBJ1-5; D unresolved. Sequenced input: memory CD4+ T cells sorted from blood. The subset here: CD45RA-negative fraction. CDR3 loop: CASSLRGQPQHF. The CDR3 coding sequence is TGTGCCAGCAGCTTGAGAGGCCAGCCCCAGCATTTT.